This T cell receptor beta chain was captured by sequencing in a study of blood T cells in healthy people across ages (dated by TCRdb to the mid-2010s). Regarding the research as a whole: In model experiments, template switching captured about one uniquely barcoded TCR beta cDNA molecule for every two T cells. The study measured age-related changes in TCR beta repertoire diversity using deep sequencing normalized with unique cDNA molecular identifiers. The donors were split into four age groups: young (average around 16 years), middle-aged (roughly 40), aged (roughly 65) and long-lived (about 82). To avoid experimental bias, donors of different ages were spread randomly across the sequencing lanes. Using the same blood draw, the study looked at two additional independent replicas of 1 million unique cDNA reads for two donors, one aged 18 to 30 and the other aged 80 or older.

Donors were about 36 systemically healthy Caucasian individuals from Russia aged roughly 6 to 90 years. Around 10 milliliters of peripheral blood were collected from each donor into EDTA-treated Vacutainer tubes. Ficoll-Paque density-gradient centrifugation was used to isolate PBMCs, with at least 6 million obtained per sample. Trizol reagent was used to extract total RNA from the PBMCs, yielding at least 5 micrograms per sample. The percentages of naive CD45RAhigh/CD27high T cells were determined by flow cytometry on a PBMC aliquot from every donor. On this clonotype itself: Its antigen remains unidentified. Per-base qualities were not stored, and no clone one base away is much larger.

Preparation of the library involved 5' RACE. Sequencing was carried out with an Illumina HiSeq 2500. The second PCR ran for about 6 to 12 cycles and used a J-beta primer mix along with a sample-barcoded 5' primer. Each TCR beta cDNA molecule received a unique molecular identifier from a template-switch 5' adaptor carrying 12 random nucleotides. Each sample yielded at least 2.5 million CDR3-containing paired-end reads. All of the RNA was converted into first-strand cDNA using the Mint cDNA synthesis kit, with a TRBC-specific oligonucleotide serving as the primer. Following uracil-DNA glycosylase treatment, a first 18-cycle PCR with universal primers M1SS and BC2_uni_R was performed on all cDNA. On the authors' methods: Normalization of each sample was performed by random selection of 1 million high-quality reads, each carrying a distinct molecular identifier. Reads with shared molecular identifiers were discarded instead of being binned into consensus sequences. CDR3 identification, clonotype clustering and error correction used MiTCR with a Q25 quality threshold and the strictest error-elimination algorithm. A nonparametric unseen species model with Euler transformation was used to estimate lower-bound total TCR beta diversity. TCRdb itself trimmed the public reads at Q25 with fastp, ran MiXCR and retained productive beta chains. Records with the same CDR3 protein are collapsed into one entry carrying the most frequent genes and DNA. The V and J calls here are based on TCRdb, not the publication. This sample gives 1.5 million to 1.8 million distinct CDR3 sequences in total; approximately 42% of them show up just once. About 3.8% of the sample comes from the top ten.

V has 2 bases trimmed and J has 2 bases trimmed; junction bases matching no gene number 5. The CDR3, cysteine through phenylalanine, is 16 amino acids long. CDR3 DNA is the only sequence kept; it has 48 bases, read in frame from the first base. Reading the germline V gene gives CDR1 KGHDR and CDR2 SFDVKD. Paper-wide results and their limitations: Conclusive comparison of naive and antigen-experienced compartments was prevented by the profiling of bulk unsorted PBMCs. The CMV infection status of donors was not known, potentially confounding age-related changes in expanded clonotypes. As age increased, observed TCR beta diversity per million T cells dropped in a roughly linear way, and a significant reduction was already evident by age 40. There was a strong correlation between observed TCR beta diversity and the percentage of naive T cells measured by flow cytometry. Compared with the aged group, the long-lived group had more naive CD4+ T cells, fewer expanded clones and increased TCR diversity, a pattern suggesting age selection. Estimates of total diversity from one million sequenced T cells were regarded as lower bounds and underestimates.

This TCR was recovered from a young woman in good health. The rearrangement combines TRBV24-1 with TRBJ2-1; 7 bases in between match TRBD2. The sequencing input was blood. The base sequence is TGTGCCACCAGTGATTCGCGCGGGGGTACCTACAATGAGCAGTTCTTC. It codes for CATSDSRGGTYNEQFF.